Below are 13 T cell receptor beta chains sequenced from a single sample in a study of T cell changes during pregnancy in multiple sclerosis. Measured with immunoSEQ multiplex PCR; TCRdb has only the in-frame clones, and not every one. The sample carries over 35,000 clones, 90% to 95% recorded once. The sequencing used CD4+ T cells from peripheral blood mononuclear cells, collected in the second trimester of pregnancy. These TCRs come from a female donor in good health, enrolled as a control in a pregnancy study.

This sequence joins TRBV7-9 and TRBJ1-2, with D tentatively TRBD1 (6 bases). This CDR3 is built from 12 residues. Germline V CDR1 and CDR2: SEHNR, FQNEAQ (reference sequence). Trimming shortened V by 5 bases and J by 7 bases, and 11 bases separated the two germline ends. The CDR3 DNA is TGTGCCAGCAGCAACTCAGGGGCTGGCTACACCTTC. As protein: CASSNSGAGYTF.

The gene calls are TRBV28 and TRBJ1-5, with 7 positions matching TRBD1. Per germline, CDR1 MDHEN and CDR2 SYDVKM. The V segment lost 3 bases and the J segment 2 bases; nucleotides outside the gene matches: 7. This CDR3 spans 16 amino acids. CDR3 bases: TGTGCCAGCAGTTTCCACAGGGGACGCGGCAATCAGCCCCAGCATTTT. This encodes CASSFHRGRGNQPQHF.

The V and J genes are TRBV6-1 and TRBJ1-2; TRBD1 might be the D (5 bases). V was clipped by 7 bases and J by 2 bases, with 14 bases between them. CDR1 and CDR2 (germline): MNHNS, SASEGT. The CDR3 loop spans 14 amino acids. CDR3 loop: CASTQQVGNYGYTF. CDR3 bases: TGTGCCAGCACTCAACAGGTCGGAAACTATGGCTACACCTTC.

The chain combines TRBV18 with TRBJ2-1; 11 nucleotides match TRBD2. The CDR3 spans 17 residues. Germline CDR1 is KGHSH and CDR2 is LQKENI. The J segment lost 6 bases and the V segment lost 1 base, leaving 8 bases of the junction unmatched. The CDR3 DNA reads TGTGCCAGCTCACCACAATTGACTAGCGGGATAGGCAATGAGCAGTTCTTC. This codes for CASSPQLTSGIGNEQFF.

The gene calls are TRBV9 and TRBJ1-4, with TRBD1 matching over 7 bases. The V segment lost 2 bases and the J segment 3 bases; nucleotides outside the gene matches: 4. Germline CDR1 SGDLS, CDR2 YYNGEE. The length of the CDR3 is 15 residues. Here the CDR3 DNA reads TGTGCCAGCAGCGTTGGTCAGGGGGCTAATGAAAAACTGTTTTTT. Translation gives CASSVGQGANEKLFF.

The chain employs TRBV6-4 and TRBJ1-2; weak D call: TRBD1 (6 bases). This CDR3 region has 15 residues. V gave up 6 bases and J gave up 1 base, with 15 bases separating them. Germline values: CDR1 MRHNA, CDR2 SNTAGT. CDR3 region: CASSVGQNSNYGYTF. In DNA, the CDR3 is TGTGCCAGCAGCGTCGGACAGAACAGTAACTATGGCTACACCTTC.

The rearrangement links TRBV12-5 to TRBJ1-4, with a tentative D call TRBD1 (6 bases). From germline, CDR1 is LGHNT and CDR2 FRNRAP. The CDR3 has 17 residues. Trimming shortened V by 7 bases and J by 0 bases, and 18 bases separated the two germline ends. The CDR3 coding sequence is TGTGCTAGTGTTCAGGGGACCGCGAAGACAACTAATGAAAAACTGTTTTTT. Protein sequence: CASVQGTAKTTNEKLFF. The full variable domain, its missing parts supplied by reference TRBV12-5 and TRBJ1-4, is DARVTQTPRHKVTEMGQEVTMRCQPILGHNTVFWYRQTMMQGLELLAYFRNRAPLDDSGMPKDRFSAEMPDATLATLKIQPSEPRDSAVYFCASVQGTAKTTNEKLFFGSGTQLSVL.

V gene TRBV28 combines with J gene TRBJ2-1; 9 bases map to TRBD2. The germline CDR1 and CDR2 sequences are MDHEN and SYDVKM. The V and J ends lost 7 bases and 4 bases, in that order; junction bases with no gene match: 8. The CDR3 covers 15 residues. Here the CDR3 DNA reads TGTGCCAGCACTTCTTTTAGCGGGGGATACAATGAGCAGTTCTTC. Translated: CASTSFSGGYNEQFF. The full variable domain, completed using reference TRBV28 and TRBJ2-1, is DVKVTQSSRYLVKRTGEKVFLECVQDMDHENMFWYRQDPGLGLRLIYFSYDVKMKEKGDIPEGYSVSREKKERFSLILESASTNQTSMYLCASTSFSGGYNEQFFGPGTRLTVL.

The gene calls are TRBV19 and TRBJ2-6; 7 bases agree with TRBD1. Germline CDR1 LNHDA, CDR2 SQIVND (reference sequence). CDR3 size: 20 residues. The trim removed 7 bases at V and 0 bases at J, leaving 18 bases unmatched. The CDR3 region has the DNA TGTGCCAGTACCCTCGAAGGGCGGACAGGTCTCTTCTCTGGGGCCAACGTCCTGACTTTC. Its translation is CASTLEGRTGLFSGANVLTF.

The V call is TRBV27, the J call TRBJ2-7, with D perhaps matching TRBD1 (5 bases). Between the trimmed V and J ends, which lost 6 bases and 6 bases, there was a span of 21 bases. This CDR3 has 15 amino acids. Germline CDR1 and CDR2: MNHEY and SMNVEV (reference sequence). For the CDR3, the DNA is TGTGCCAGCAGCGCGATCGGCAGGGCCATCGGCGAGCAGTACTTC. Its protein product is CASSAIGRAIGEQYF.

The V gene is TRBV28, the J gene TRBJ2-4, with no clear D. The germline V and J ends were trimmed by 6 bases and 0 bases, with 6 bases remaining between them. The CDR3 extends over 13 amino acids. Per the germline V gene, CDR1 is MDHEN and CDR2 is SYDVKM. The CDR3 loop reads CASSELAKNIQYF. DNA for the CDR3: TGTGCCAGCAGCGAACTAGCCAAAAACATTCAGTACTTC.

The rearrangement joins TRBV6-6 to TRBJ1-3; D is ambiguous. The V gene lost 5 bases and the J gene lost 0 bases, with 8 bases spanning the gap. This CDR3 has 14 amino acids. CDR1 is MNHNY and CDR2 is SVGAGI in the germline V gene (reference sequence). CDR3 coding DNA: TGTGCCAGCAGTCTTTCAGGCTCTGGAAACACCATATATTTT. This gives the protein CASSLSGSGNTIYF.

The CDR3 coding sequence is TGTGCCAGCTCACCATTGGGGGCTAGCCCCCACAATGAGCAGTTCTTC. Translating gives CASSPLGASPHNEQFF. The V call is TRBV18, the J call TRBJ2-1, with D maybe TRBD1 (6 bases). Germline assignment: CDR1 KGHSH and CDR2 LQKENI. The CDR3 is 16 amino acids. The germline V and J ends were trimmed by 2 bases and 5 bases, with 16 bases remaining between them.